The rows below give T cell receptor beta chains drawn from one sample of a study of cytotoxic CD8 clonotypes in ibrutinib-treated CLL. Here immunoSEQ multiplex PCR was the method, and the copy in TCRdb shows in-frame clones only, minus some. The table includes 330,000 or so clones, under 70% detected once. The source material was PBMCs, sampled after 36 months of ibrutinib treatment. All receptors derive from a human donor with chronic lymphocytic leukemia. Each CDR3 is given with its conserved first and last residue. A D gene is named only where the DNA matches it firmly. Expanded clones get a size class; other rows say once, few or many, or leave the size out.

d_call	v_call	cdr3_length	clone_size	j_call	cdr3_aa	cdr3_nt
-	TRBV9	17	-	TRBJ2-1	CASSVWESSSSYNEQFF	TGTGCCAGCAGCGTCTGGGAGTCATCAAGCTCCTACAATGAGCAGTTCTTC
-	TRBV7-9	14	-	TRBJ2-3	CASTKRASTDTQYF	TGTGCCAGCACCAAAAGGGCTAGCACAGATACGCAGTATTTT
-	TRBV6-1	14	-	TRBJ1-6	CASSFQGRDSPLHF	TGTGCCAGCAGTTTCCAGGGTCGGGATTCACCCCTCCACTTT
TRBD1	TRBV6-5	14	once	TRBJ1-6	CASRRGRLHSPLHF	TGTGCCAGCAGAAGGGGGCGCCTACATTCACCCCTCCACTTT
-	TRBV5-1	14	-	TRBJ2-2	CASNVEPNTGELFF	TGCGCCAGCAATGTAGAGCCCAACACCGGGGAGCTGTTTTTT
-	TRBV2	15	few	TRBJ1-2	CASRIKPFADYGYTF	TGTGCCAGCAGAATAAAACCCTTCGCGGACTATGGCTACACCTTC
TRBD1	TRBV5-1	14	few	TRBJ2-7	CASSLQGAPYEQYF	TGCGCCAGCAGCTTACAGGGGGCTCCCTACGAGCAGTACTTC
-	TRBV5-5	14	-	TRBJ1-6	CASSSQGRVSPLHF	TGTGCCAGCAGCTCACAGGGCAGGGTTTCACCCCTCCACTTT
-	TRBV2	14	-	TRBJ2-2	CASTTLGNTGELFF	TGTGCCAGCACCACGTTGGGGAACACCGGGGAGCTGTTTTTT
TRBD1	TRBV7-2	15	-	TRBJ2-7	CASSLGGQGRNEQYF	TGTGCCAGCAGCTTAGGGGGACAGGGACGAAACGAGCAGTACTTC